This TCR beta chain was sequenced during a study of T cells in Graves' hyperthyroidism and ophthalmopathy. Study details: The initial diagnosis was the point when peripheral blood was collected, ahead of any treatment. Study results and caveats: Blood held most thyroid clonotypes expanded above 0.001 frequency.

A lack of ophthalmopathy progression within 18 months defined stable Graves' hyperthyroidism. Exclusion followed for patients with uncontrolled infection, other autoimmune disease, pregnancy or lactation. This clonotype was recorded a few times. Antigen unknown. Authors of the study amplified TCR beta CDR3 regions from RNA transcripts. HTBI primers were the set used in a first-round RT-PCR of the TCR CDR3. TCRdb independently ran MiXCR on the multiplex PCR reads; one entry per CDR3 protein. The sample includes about 620,000 distinct CDR3 sequences, roughly 17% of them seen just once. Looked up from germline, CDR1 is SGHRS and CDR2 is YFSETQ. Deletions cut 3 bases from V and 4 bases from J, with 16 bases between. The CDR3 is made up of 16 amino acids.

The sequence was obtained from a woman aged 25-40 years with Graves' hyperthyroidism. The chain is built from TRBV5-1 and TRBJ1-4; no clear D. The specimen sequenced was blood. CDR3 coding DNA: TGCGCCAGCAGCTCCCATGAGGAAGGCCATAATGAAAAACTGTTTTTT. Its translation is CASSSHEEGHNEKLFF.